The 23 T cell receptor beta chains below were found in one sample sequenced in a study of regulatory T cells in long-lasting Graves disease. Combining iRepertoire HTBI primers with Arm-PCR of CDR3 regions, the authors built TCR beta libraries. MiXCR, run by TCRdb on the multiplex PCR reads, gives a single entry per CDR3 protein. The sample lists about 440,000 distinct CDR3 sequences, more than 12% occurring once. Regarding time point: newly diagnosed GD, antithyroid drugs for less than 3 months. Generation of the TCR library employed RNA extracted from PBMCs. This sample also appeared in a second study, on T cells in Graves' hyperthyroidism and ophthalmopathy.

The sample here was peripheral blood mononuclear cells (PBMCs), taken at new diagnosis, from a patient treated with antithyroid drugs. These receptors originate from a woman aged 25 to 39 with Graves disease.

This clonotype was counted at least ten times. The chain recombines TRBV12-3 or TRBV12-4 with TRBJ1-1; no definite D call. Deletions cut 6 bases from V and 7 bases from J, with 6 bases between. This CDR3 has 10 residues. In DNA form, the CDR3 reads TGTGCCAGCAGCCCCATTGAAGCTTTCTTT. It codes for CASSPIEAFF.

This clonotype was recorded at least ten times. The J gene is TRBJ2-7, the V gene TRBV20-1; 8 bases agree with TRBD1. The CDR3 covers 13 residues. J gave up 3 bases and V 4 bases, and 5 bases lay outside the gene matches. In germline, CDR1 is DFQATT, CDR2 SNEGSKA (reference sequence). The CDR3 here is CSATGQDSYEQYF. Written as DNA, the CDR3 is TGCAGTGCTACGGGACAGGATAGCTACGAGCAGTACTTC.

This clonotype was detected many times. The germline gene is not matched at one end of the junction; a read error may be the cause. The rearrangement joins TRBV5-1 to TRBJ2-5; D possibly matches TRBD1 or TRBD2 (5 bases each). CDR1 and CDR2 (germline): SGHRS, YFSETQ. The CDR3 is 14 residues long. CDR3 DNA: TGTGCCAGCAGCTGGGACGGTCGACAAGAGACCCAGTACTTC. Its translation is CASSWDGRQETQYF. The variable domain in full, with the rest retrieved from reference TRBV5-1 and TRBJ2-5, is KAGVTQTPRYLIKTRGQQVTLSCSPISGHRSVSWYQQTPGQGLQFLFEYFSETQRNKGNFPGRFSGRQFSNSRSEMNVSTLELGDSALYLCASSWDGRQETQYFGPGTRLLVL.

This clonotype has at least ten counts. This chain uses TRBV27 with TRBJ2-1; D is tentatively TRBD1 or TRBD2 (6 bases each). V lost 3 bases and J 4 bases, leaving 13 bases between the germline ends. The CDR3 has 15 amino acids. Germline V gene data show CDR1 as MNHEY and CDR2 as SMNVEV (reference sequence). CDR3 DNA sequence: TGTGCCAGCAGTTTTCACAGGGCGGGGTACAATGAGCAGTTCTTC. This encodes CASSFHRAGYNEQFF.

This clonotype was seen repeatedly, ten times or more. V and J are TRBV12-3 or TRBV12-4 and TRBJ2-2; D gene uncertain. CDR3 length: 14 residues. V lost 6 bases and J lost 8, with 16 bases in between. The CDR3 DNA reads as TGTGCCAGCAGGGAAGTCGGTTTCCCGGGGGAGCTGTTTTTT. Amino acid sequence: CASREVGFPGELFF.

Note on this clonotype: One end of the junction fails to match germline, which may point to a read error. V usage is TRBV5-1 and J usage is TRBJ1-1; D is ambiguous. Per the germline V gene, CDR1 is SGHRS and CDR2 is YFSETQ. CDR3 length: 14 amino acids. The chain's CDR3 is CASSLGWSATEAFF. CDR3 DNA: TGTGCCAGCAGCTTGGGGTGGTCAGCCACTGAAGCTTTCTTT.

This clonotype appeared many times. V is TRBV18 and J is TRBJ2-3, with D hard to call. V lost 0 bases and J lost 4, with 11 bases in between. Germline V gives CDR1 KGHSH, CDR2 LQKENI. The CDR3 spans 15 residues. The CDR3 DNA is TGTGCCAGCTCACCACCGACCCAGGCGGCAGATACGCAGTATTTT. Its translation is CASSPPTQAADTQYF.

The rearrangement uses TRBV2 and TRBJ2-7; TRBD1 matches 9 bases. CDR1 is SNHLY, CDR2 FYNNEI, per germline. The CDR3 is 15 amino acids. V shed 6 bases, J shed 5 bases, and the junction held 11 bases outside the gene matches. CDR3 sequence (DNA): TGTGCCAGCAGCCTGGGACAGGGCCGAGGCAACGAGCAGTACTTC. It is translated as CASSLGQGRGNEQYF. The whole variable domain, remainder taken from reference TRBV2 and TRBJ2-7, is EPEVTQTPSHQVTQMGQEVILRCVPISNHLYFYWYRQILGQKVEFLVSFYNNEISEKSEIFDDQFSVERPDGSNFTLKIRSTKLEDSAMYFCASSLGQGRGNEQYFGPGTRLTVT.

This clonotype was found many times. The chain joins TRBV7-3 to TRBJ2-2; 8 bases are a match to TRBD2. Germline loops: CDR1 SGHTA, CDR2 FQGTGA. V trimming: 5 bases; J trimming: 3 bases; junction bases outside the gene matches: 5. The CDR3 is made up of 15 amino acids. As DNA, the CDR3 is TGTGCCAGCAGCGGAACTAGCGGCTACACCGGGGAGCTGTTTTTT. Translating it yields CASSGTSGYTGELFF.

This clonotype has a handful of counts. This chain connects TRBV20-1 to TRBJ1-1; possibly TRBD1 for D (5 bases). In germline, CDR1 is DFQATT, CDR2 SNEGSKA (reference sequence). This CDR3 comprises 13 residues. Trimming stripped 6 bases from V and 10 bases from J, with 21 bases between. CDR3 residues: CSATPGGARGAFF. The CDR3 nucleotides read TGCAGTGCGACCCCCGGGGGAGCCCGGGGAGCTTTCTTT.

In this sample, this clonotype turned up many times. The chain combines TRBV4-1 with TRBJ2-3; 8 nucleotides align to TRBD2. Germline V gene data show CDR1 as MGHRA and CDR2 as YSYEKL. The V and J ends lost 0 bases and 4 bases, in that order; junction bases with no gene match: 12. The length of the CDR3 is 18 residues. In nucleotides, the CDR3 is TGCGCCAGCAGCCAAGATTCGATTCCTGGCGGGAGGTCAGATACGCAGTATTTT. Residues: CASSQDSIPGGRSDTQYF.

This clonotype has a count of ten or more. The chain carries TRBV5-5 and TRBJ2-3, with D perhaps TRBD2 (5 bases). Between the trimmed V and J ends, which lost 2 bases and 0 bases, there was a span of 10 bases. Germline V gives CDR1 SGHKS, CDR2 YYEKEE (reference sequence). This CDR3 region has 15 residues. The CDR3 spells CASSLAGVSTDTQYF. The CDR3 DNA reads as TGTGCCAGCAGCTTAGCCGGGGTTAGCACAGATACGCAGTATTTT.

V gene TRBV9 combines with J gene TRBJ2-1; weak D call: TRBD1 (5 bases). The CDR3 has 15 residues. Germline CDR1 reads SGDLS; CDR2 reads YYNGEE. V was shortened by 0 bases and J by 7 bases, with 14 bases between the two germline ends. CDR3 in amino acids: CASSVEPQGGNEQFF. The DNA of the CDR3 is TGTGCCAGCAGCGTAGAACCTCAGGGTGGGAATGAGCAGTTCTTC.

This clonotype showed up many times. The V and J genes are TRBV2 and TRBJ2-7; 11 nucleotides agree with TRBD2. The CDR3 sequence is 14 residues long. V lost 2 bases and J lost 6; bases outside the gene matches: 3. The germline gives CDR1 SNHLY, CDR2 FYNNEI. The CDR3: CASSELAGGVEQYF. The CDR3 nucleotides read TGTGCCAGCAGTGAACTAGCGGGAGGTGTCGAGCAGTACTTC.

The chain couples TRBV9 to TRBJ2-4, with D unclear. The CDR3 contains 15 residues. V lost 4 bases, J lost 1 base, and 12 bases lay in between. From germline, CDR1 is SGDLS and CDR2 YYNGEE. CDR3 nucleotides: TGTGCCAGCAGCCTTTCCTTGGAGGCCAAAAACATTCAGTACTTC. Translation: CASSLSLEAKNIQYF.

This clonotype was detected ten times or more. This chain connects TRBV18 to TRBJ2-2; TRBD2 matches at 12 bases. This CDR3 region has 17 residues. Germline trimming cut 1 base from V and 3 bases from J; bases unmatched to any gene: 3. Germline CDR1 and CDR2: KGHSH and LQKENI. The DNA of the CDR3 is TGTGCCAGCTCACCACTTGGACTAGCGGGATACACCGGGGAGCTGTTTTTT. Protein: CASSPLGLAGYTGELFF.

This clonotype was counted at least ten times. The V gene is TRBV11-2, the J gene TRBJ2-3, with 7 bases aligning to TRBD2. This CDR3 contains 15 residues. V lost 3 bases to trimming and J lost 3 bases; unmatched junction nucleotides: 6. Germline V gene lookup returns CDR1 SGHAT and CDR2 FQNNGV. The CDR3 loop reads CASSFQAGATDTQYF. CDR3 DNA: TGTGCCAGCAGCTTTCAGGCGGGAGCTACAGATACGCAGTATTTT.

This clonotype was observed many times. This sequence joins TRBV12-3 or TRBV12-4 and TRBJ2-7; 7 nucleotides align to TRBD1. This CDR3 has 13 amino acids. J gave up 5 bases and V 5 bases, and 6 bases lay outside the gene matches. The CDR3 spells CASSAFTGDEQYF. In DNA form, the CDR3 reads TGTGCCAGCAGTGCCTTCACAGGGGACGAGCAGTACTTC.

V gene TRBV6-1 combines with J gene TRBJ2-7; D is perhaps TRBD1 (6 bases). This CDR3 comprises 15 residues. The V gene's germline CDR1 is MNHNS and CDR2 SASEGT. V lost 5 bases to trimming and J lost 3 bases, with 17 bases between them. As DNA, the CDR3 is TGTGCCAGCAGTCTAAACCCAGGACAGAGCTACGAGCAGTACTTC. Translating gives CASSLNPGQSYEQYF.

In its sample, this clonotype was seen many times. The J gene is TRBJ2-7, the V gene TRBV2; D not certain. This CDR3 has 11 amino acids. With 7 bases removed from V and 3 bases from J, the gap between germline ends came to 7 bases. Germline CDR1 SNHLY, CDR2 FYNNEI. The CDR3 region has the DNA TGTGCCAGCAACTCATTCTACGAGCAGTACTTC. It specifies CASNSFYEQYF.

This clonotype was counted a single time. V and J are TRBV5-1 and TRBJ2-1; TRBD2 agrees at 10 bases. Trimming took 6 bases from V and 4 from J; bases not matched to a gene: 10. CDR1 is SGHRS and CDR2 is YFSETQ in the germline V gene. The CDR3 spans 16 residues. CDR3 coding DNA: TGCGCCAGCAAGGGGAGGGGGACTAGCGTGTACAATGAGCAGTTCTTC. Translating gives CASKGRGTSVYNEQFF.

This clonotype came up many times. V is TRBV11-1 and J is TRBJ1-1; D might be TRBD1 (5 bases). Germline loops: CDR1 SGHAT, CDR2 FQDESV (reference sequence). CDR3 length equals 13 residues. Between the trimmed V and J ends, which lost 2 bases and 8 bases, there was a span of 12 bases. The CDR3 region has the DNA TGTGCCAGCAGCTTATGGGGACCGGGGGAAGCTTTCTTT. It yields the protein CASSLWGPGEAFF. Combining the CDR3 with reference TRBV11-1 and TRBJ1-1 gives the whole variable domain EAEVAQSPRYKITEKSQAVAFWCDPISGHATLYWYRQILGQGPELLVQFQDESVVDDSQLPKDRFSAERLKGVDSTLKIQPAELGDSAMYLCASSLWGPGEAFFGQGTRLTVV.

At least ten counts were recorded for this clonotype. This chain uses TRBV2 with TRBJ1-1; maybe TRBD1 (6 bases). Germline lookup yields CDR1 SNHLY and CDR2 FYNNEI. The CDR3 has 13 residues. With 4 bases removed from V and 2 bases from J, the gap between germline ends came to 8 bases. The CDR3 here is CASSGDTNTEAFF. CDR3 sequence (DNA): TGTGCCAGCAGTGGGGACACTAACACTGAAGCTTTCTTT.